This T cell receptor (beta chain) was sequenced for a study of blood T cell repertoires in COVID-19. The CDR3 consists of 13 residues. Trimming shortened V by 4 bases and J by 9 bases, and 13 bases separated the two germline ends. Germline CDR1 reads LNHDA; CDR2 reads SQIVND (reference sequence). Assay: immunoSEQ multiplex PCR; the TCRdb copy retains only in-frame clones and omits some. Among approximately 200,000 clones, about 90% were seen once, and the ten largest hold about 2.5%. This chain links TRBV19 with TRBJ1-5; no firm D call. The receptor was isolated from a man younger than 40 with COVID-19, enrolled during active disease. The sequenced sample consisted of peripheral blood. The CDR3 DNA is TGTGCCAGTAGTACTACCTTGACGGGGCCCCAGCATTTT. This sequence encodes CASSTTLTGPQHF.